Sequencing of this T cell receptor (beta chain) was carried out in a study of OX40 agonist ivuxolimab in advanced cancers. Method: immunoSEQ multiplex PCR; TCRdb's copy keeps in-frame clones and lacks some. The sample lists under 13,000 clones, approximately 69% occurring once. CDR1 is LNHDA and CDR2 is SQIVND in the germline V gene (reference sequence). V shed 9 bases and J 7 bases; nucleotides not matched to a gene: 8. The CDR3 has 13 residues. This TCR came from an adult with an advanced solid tumor such as melanoma, head and neck, liver or kidney cancer. Sequenced here: CD4+ or CD8+ T cells sorted from blood, sampled in a trial of the OX40 agonist ivuxolimab. The chain combines TRBV19 with TRBJ2-1; 8 bases are a match to TRBD2. CDR3 region: CARGAGVDNEQFF. In DNA form, the CDR3 reads TGTGCCAGGGGAGCGGGAGTAGATAATGAGCAGTTCTTC. Based on the CDR3 plus reference TRBV19 and TRBJ2-1, the full variable domain is DGGITQSPKYLFRKEGQNVTLSCEQNLNHDAMYWYRQDPGQGLRLIYYSQIVNDFQKGDIAEGYSVSREKKESFPLTVTSAQKNPTAFYLCARGAGVDNEQFFGPGTRLTVL.